These T cell receptor beta chains were read from a single sample in a study of T cell responses to AZD1222 COVID-19 vaccine. Libraries were prepared by immunoSEQ multiplex PCR; TCRdb keeps only in-frame clonotypes and omits some of them. The data contain 27,000 or so clones, about 90% of them singletons. Sequenced here: peripheral blood, sampled 28 days after the second AZD1222 dose. The receptors stem from an adult who received the AZD1222 COVID-19 vaccine. The CDR3 runs from the conserved cysteine through the conserved F or W. A D gene is named only where the DNA matches it firmly. The size entry is marked missing in some rows and otherwise reads once, few, many or a size class.

J: TRBJ2-3
D: NA
size: NA
V: TRBV6-2/TRBV6-3
DNA: TGTGCCAGCAGTTACCCAAGAAAGTCAGATACGCAGTATTTT
CDR3: CASSYPRKSDTQYF

J: TRBJ1-1
D: NA
size: NA
V: TRBV14
DNA: TGTGCCAGCAGCCTCCGGGGCAGACTAGCGAACACTGAAGCTTTCTTT
CDR3: CASSLRGRLANTEAFF

J: TRBJ2-5
D: NA
size: NA
V: TRBV13
DNA: TGTGCCAGCAGCGCAGACCGCCTCGGTCAAGAGACCCAGTACTTC
CDR3: CASSADRLGQETQYF

J: TRBJ1-4
D: NA
size: once
V: TRBV6-2/TRBV6-3
DNA: TGTGCCAGCAGTTACGGGACCGGGACACCTGAAAAACTGTTTTTT
CDR3: CASSYGTGTPEKLFF

J: TRBJ1-6
D: NA
size: NA
V: TRBV4-2
DNA: TGTGCCAGCAGCCAAGATTACCCGCCGCCGACGGGGTCACCCCTCCACTTT
CDR3: CASSQDYPPPTGSPLHF

J: TRBJ1-5
D: NA
size: NA
V: TRBV7-8
DNA: TGTGCCAGCAGCCCCAGAGTGGGACTCGAAAATCAGCCCCAGCATTTT
CDR3: CASSPRVGLENQPQHF

J: TRBJ1-6
D: TRBD1
size: NA
V: TRBV5-1
DNA: TGCGCCAGCAGCTTGACAGGGGGCAGTAATTCACCCCTCCACTTT
CDR3: CASSLTGGSNSPLHF

J: TRBJ1-2
D: NA
size: NA
V: TRBV28
DNA: TGTGCCAGCAGGACTGGGGCGAGTCTTGCTAACTGGGGCTACACCTTC
CDR3: CASRTGASLANWGYTF

J: TRBJ1-4
D: TRBD1
size: NA
V: TRBV12-3/TRBV12-4
DNA: TGTGCCAGCAGCGACAGGGTCGAAAAACTGTTTTTT
CDR3: CASSDRVEKLFF

J: TRBJ2-3
D: TRBD2
size: NA
V: TRBV15
DNA: TGTGCCACCAGCAGAGACCTTCTAGCGGCTAGCACAGATACGCAGTATTTT
CDR3: CATSRDLLAASTDTQYF

J: TRBJ1-2
D: TRBD1
size: NA
V: TRBV7-9
DNA: TGTGCCAGCAGCTCGCAACCTGCCGGACAGGCTCGTCACGGCTACACCTTC
CDR3: CASSSQPAGQARHGYTF

J: TRBJ2-1
D: NA
size: NA
V: TRBV7-3
DNA: TGTGCCAGCAGCTCTCACAGGGGAGGTGAGCAGTTCTTC
CDR3: CASSSHRGGEQFF

J: TRBJ1-2
D: TRBD1
size: NA
V: TRBV14
DNA: TGTGCCAGCAGCCTGGACAGGCTATTTCTTAACTATGGCTACACCTTC
CDR3: CASSLDRLFLNYGYTF

J: TRBJ2-5
D: NA
size: NA
V: TRBV7-2
DNA: TGTGCCAGCAGCTTAGCGCTCATTGGCAGTCAAGAGACCCAGTACTTC
CDR3: CASSLALIGSQETQYF

J: TRBJ1-1
D: NA
size: NA
V: TRBV19
DNA: TGTGCCAGTAGTATAGCTAGGGGGGGCGAGGTAACTGAAGCTTTCTTT
CDR3: CASSIARGGEVTEAFF

J: TRBJ1-2
D: TRBD1
size: NA
V: TRBV5-1
DNA: TGCGCCAGCAACCAACAGGGGGCGAACTATGGCTACACCTTC
CDR3: CASNQQGANYGYTF

J: TRBJ2-1
D: TRBD2
size: NA
V: TRBV7-3
DNA: TGTGCCAGCAGCTTAACTCCCGGGACTAGCGGGATAACTGAGCAGTTCTTC
CDR3: CASSLTPGTSGITEQFF

J: TRBJ1-4
D: NA
size: NA
V: TRBV3-1/TRBV3-2
DNA: TGTGCCAGCAGCCCTCGAGGGTCTGAAAAACTGTTTTTT
CDR3: CASSPRGSEKLFF

J: TRBJ2-1
D: NA
size: once
V: TRBV21-1
DNA: TGTGCCAGCAGCGGCGGGGGCAGGAGGGATGAGCAGTTCTTC
CDR3: CASSGGGRRDEQFF

J: TRBJ2-1
D: TRBD2
size: NA
V: TRBV7-2
DNA: TGTGCCAGCAGCTTCCAACTCACTAGCGGGAGTGGGCCTGGCTATGAGCAGTTCTTC
CDR3: CASSFQLTSGSGPGYEQFF

J: TRBJ1-2
D: TRBD1
size: NA
V: TRBV3-1/TRBV3-2
DNA: TGTGCCAGCAGCCGGGGACAGGGAAAGGGCTACACCTTC
CDR3: CASSRGQGKGYTF

J: TRBJ2-2
D: TRBD2
size: NA
V: TRBV18
DNA: TGTGCCAGCTCACCAACCGGGACTAGCGGAACTTACACCGGGGAGCTGTTTTTT
CDR3: CASSPTGTSGTYTGELFF

J: TRBJ2-2
D: TRBD2
size: NA
V: TRBV6-4
DNA: TGTGCCAGCAGTGACACAGCCCGTGGGACTAGCGGGAGCGGGGAGCTGTTTTTT
CDR3: CASSDTARGTSGSGELFF

J: TRBJ2-7
D: NA
size: NA
V: TRBV11-2
DNA: TGTGCCAGCAGCCTCAAAAAGAAAGGGACACAGGACTCCTACGAGCAGTACTTC
CDR3: CASSLKKKGTQDSYEQYF

J: TRBJ1-1
D: NA
size: NA
V: TRBV5-1
DNA: TGCGCCAGCAGCACTGGACAGCCGAACACTGAAGCTTTCTTT
CDR3: CASSTGQPNTEAFF

J: TRBJ1-5
D: TRBD1
size: NA
V: TRBV6-1
DNA: TGTGCCAGCAGCTCAGGGGGTAGCAATCAGCCCCAGCATTTT
CDR3: CASSSGGSNQPQHF

J: TRBJ2-1
D: NA
size: NA
V: TRBV4-3
DNA: TGCGCCAGCAGCCAAGGTCAAGCAGGGATCAAATACAATGAGCAGTTCTTC
CDR3: CASSQGQAGIKYNEQFF

J: TRBJ2-5
D: NA
size: NA
V: TRBV7-9
DNA: TGTGCCAGCATACTCCCGGTAGAGACCCAGTACTTC
CDR3: CASILPVETQYF

J: TRBJ2-7
D: TRBD1
size: NA
V: TRBV24-1
DNA: TGTGCCACCAGTGATGCCTACGGGACAGGACTTTCCGAGCAGTACTTC
CDR3: CATSDAYGTGLSEQYF

J: TRBJ2-2
D: NA
size: NA
V: TRBV7-3
DNA: TGTGCCAGCAGCTTAAAAGCGGGGAACACCGGGGAGCTGTTTTTT
CDR3: CASSLKAGNTGELFF

J: TRBJ2-3
D: NA
size: NA
V: TRBV7-2
DNA: TGTGCCAGATCTAGTACCCTCACAGATACGCAGTATTTT
CDR3: CARSSTLTDTQYF

J: TRBJ1-2
D: NA
size: NA
V: TRBV6-5
DNA: TGTGCCAGCAGGAAGGGGCCCTATGGCTACACCTTC
CDR3: CASRKGPYGYTF

J: TRBJ2-7
D: NA
size: few
V: TRBV27
DNA: TGTGCCAGCAGTTTAAAGGGTCTCGCTACCATATCCTACGAGCAGTACTTC
CDR3: CASSLKGLATISYEQYF

J: TRBJ2-3
D: NA
size: NA
V: TRBV6-1
DNA: TGTGCCAGCAGTGACATCTTAAGGGGTACGCAGTATTTT
CDR3: CASSDILRGTQYF

J: TRBJ2-3
D: NA
size: NA
V: TRBV24-1
DNA: TGTGCCACCAGTGCCGTTAGCACAGATACGCAGTATTTT
CDR3: CATSAVSTDTQYF

J: TRBJ1-2
D: TRBD1
size: NA
V: TRBV7-3
DNA: TGTGCCAGCAGCTTATTTCCCCCCGGGACAGGTTTCTATGGCTACACCTTC
CDR3: CASSLFPPGTGFYGYTF

J: TRBJ2-1
D: TRBD2
size: NA
V: TRBV19
DNA: TGTGCCAGTACCCGGTCCCGAGCGGGAGCAAGGAATGAGCAGTTCTTC
CDR3: CASTRSRAGARNEQFF

J: TRBJ2-7
D: NA
size: once
V: TRBV5-4
DNA: TGTGCCAGCACCAACCGTGACTCCTCCATCTACGAGCAGTACTTC
CDR3: CASTNRDSSIYEQYF

J: TRBJ1-4
D: NA
size: NA
V: TRBV5-4
DNA: TGTGCCAGCAGCTTCGGGACGCTCAATGAAAAACTGTTTTTT
CDR3: CASSFGTLNEKLFF

J: TRBJ1-6
D: NA
size: NA
V: TRBV10-3
DNA: TGTGCCATCAGTTCAAAAGACAGTCATAATTCACCCCTCCACTTT
CDR3: CAISSKDSHNSPLHF

J: TRBJ1-6
D: TRBD1
size: once
V: TRBV30
DNA: TGTGCCTGGAGTCAGACAGGGGGCGGTTCACCCCTCCACTTT
CDR3: CAWSQTGGGSPLHF

J: TRBJ1-5
D: TRBD1
size: NA
V: TRBV15
DNA: TGTGCCACCAGCGGGGGACAGGGCAGCAATCAGCCCCAGCATTTT
CDR3: CATSGGQGSNQPQHF

J: TRBJ1-3
D: NA
size: NA
V: TRBV7-7
DNA: TGTGCTAGCAGCTTATCAGTCTCTGGAAACACCATATATTTT
CDR3: CASSLSVSGNTIYF

J: TRBJ2-4
D: NA
size: NA
V: TRBV4-1
DNA: TGCGCCAGCAGCCAAGGCCCCCCGGTAGGGTTGCCCAAAAACATTCAGTACTTC
CDR3: CASSQGPPVGLPKNIQYF

J: TRBJ2-3
D: TRBD2
size: NA
V: TRBV5-1
DNA: TGCGCCAGCAGCCCCGGACTAGCGGGGAGCACAGATACGCAGTATTTT
CDR3: CASSPGLAGSTDTQYF

J: TRBJ2-2
D: NA
size: NA
V: TRBV18
DNA: TGTGCCAGCTCCCGGGATCCGGGCGTGACCGGGGAGCTGTTTTTT
CDR3: CASSRDPGVTGELFF

J: TRBJ1-1
D: TRBD1
size: NA
V: TRBV5-1
DNA: TGCGCCAGCAGTAAACCGGGACAGGGGAACACTGAAGCTTTCTTT
CDR3: CASSKPGQGNTEAFF

J: TRBJ2-3
D: TRBD2
size: NA
V: TRBV6-4
DNA: TGTGCCAGCAGGACTAGCGGGACTAGCACAGATACGCAGTATTTT
CDR3: CASRTSGTSTDTQYF

J: TRBJ1-6
D: NA
size: NA
V: TRBV7-9
DNA: TGTGCCAGCAGCTTAATGAGGGATCCACCCCTCCACTTT
CDR3: CASSLMRDPPLHF

J: TRBJ1-1
D: NA
size: NA
V: TRBV19
DNA: TGTGCCAGTAGTAGGACGAGCACTGAAGCTTTCTTT
CDR3: CASSRTSTEAFF

J: TRBJ2-2
D: TRBD1
size: NA
V: TRBV7-2
DNA: TGTGCCAGCAGCGCCGACAGGGAAGCCGGGGAGCTGTTTTTT
CDR3: CASSADREAGELFF

J: TRBJ2-2
D: NA
size: NA
V: TRBV5-6
DNA: TGTGCCAGCAGCTTGGATCTGAGGGGCGGCGGGGAGCTGTTTTTT
CDR3: CASSLDLRGGGELFF

J: TRBJ1-4
D: NA
size: NA
V: TRBV18
DNA: TGTGCCAGCTCACCACCAGGTCGAGACGAGGAAAAACTGTTTTTT
CDR3: CASSPPGRDEEKLFF

J: TRBJ2-7
D: TRBD1
size: NA
V: TRBV5-4
DNA: TGTGCCAGCAGCTTGGACAGGGGGCCCTTCTACGAGCAGTACTTC
CDR3: CASSLDRGPFYEQYF

J: TRBJ1-2
D: TRBD1
size: NA
V: TRBV5-8
DNA: TGTGCCAGCAGCTCGACCGGGACAGGGAGTAGGATCGGCCTTTATGGCTACACCTTC
CDR3: CASSSTGTGSRIGLYGYTF

J: TRBJ2-5
D: TRBD2
size: NA
V: TRBV7-2
DNA: TGTGCCAGCAGCTTACGTTCTTGGGGACTAGCGGACCAAGAGACCCAGTACTTC
CDR3: CASSLRSWGLADQETQYF